The source of this TCR beta chain is a study of technical replicates of blood from a handful of donors. Germline CDR1 is MGHDK and CDR2 is SYGVNS. Trimming took 2 bases from V and 1 from J; bases not matched to a gene: 5. The CDR3 length is 17 residues. Data came from immunoSEQ multiplex PCR; TCRdb stores just in-frame clones and leaves some out. The data contain 80,000 to 95,000 clones, around 96% of them seen just once; the ten biggest clones take up 0.31%. This clone came up once. This clonotype was obtained from a human donor in good health. This sequence joins TRBV25-1 and TRBJ2-3, with 11 bases matching TRBD2. Sequencing was carried out using T cells isolated from PBMCs. The CDR3 bases are TGTGCCAGCAGTGAACCCCTAGCGGGAGGCCGCACAGATACGCAGTATTTT. It codes for CASSEPLAGGRTDTQYF.